What follows are 8 T cell receptor beta chains derived from one specimen sequenced in a study of blood T cell repertoires in COVID-19. Profiling relied on immunoSEQ multiplex PCR, and the TCRdb table lists in-frame clones only, not all of them. The sample has some 170,000 clones; around 76% are singletons. The sequencing sample was made of peripheral blood. All receptors derive from a woman in her sixties or seventies with acute or convalescent COVID-19.

The chain recombines TRBV7-2 with TRBJ1-1; maybe TRBD1 (6 bases). This CDR3 is 13 amino acids long. Germline CDR1 is SGHTA and CDR2 is FQGNSA. V was clipped by 2 bases and J by 7 bases, with 11 bases between them. CDR3 sequence reads: CASSLKRGIEAFF. The DNA for the CDR3 is TGTGCCAGCAGCTTAAAAAGGGGGATTGAAGCTTTCTTT.

The rearrangement uses TRBV5-1 and TRBJ2-2; a weak D match, TRBD2 (6 bases). The CDR3 covers 16 residues. The germline gives CDR1 SGHRS, CDR2 YFSETQ. V lost 0 bases, J lost 4 bases, and 13 bases lay in between. The CDR3 DNA is TGCGCCAGCAGCTTGGCCCTGCAGGGAGGCACCGGGGAGCTGTTTTTT. Its translation: CASSLALQGGTGELFF.

This chain uses TRBV12-5 with TRBJ2-1; D may be TRBD2 (7 bases). The V and J ends lost 8 bases and 0 bases respectively, with 11 bases between them. Looked up from germline, CDR1 is LGHNT and CDR2 is FRNRAP. The CDR3 length is 14 residues. The CDR3 DNA sequence: TGTGCTAGTAGTGGGGGGGCCTCCTACAATGAGCAGTTCTTC. As protein: CASSGGASYNEQFF.

The V call is TRBV2, the J call TRBJ2-7, with a possible D match to TRBD2 (5 bases). CDR1 SNHLY and CDR2 FYNNEI come from the germline V gene. V was trimmed by 5 bases and J by 3 bases, leaving 8 bases between them. This CDR3 is built from 12 residues. The CDR3 DNA follows: TGTGCCAGCAGTCGAACTAGCTACGAGCAGTACTTC. This gives the protein CASSRTSYEQYF.

This clone was counted only a few times. The CDR3 loop is CASSLRLGPDTQYF. For the CDR3, the DNA is TGTGCCAGCAGCCTGCGACTAGGCCCAGATACGCAGTATTTT. The V and J genes are TRBV3-1 (or the pseudogene TRBV3-2) and TRBJ2-3; perhaps TRBD2 as D (6 bases). From germline, CDR1 is LGHDT and CDR2 YNNKEL (reference sequence). CDR3 length: 14 residues. With 4 bases removed from V and 4 bases from J, the gap between germline ends came to 12 bases.

The chain joins TRBV4-2 to TRBJ2-1; D is possibly TRBD2 (5 bases). The CDR3 loop spans 15 amino acids. The ends were cut back, 3 bases at V and 7 bases at J, with 16 bases in the middle. Germline V gene lookup returns CDR1 LGHNA and CDR2 YNFKEQ. The CDR3 region is CASSQFPRGTNEQFF. CDR3 bases: TGTGCCAGCAGCCAGTTTCCTCGGGGAACAAATGAGCAGTTCTTC.

The genes are TRBV5-4 and TRBJ1-1, with D tentatively TRBD1 (5 bases). V shed 0 bases and J shed 1 base, with 13 bases lying between them. Germline values: CDR1 SGHNT, CDR2 YYREEE (reference sequence). CDR3 size: 16 residues. The CDR3 bases are TGTGCCAGCAGCTTGGTAAGGGGCAGGGAGAACACTGAAGCTTTCTTT. It specifies CASSLVRGRENTEAFF.

V gene TRBV7-9 combines with J gene TRBJ2-5, with D possibly being TRBD2 (6 bases). CDR1 and CDR2 (germline): SEHNR, FQNEAQ (reference sequence). There are 16 residues in the CDR3. Trimming cost V 4 bases and J 5 bases, with 20 bases left between them. The DNA for the CDR3 is TGTGCCAGCAGCTCCGGGGACGGGAGTATAATGGAGACCCAGTACTTC. Protein sequence: CASSSGDGSIMETQYF.